Detailed here is one TCR beta chain. Its antigen is not known. PCR employed 60 Vbeta and 13 Jbeta primers. This table comes from immunoSEQ multiplex PCR, and its TCRdb copy is limited to in-frame clones, with some not included. The table has approximately 120,000 clones, around three quarters seen once. This sample was included in a study of cytomegalovirus exposure and HLA in healthy donors. Background on the study: Early on, a data release was issued that held roughly 80 million unique TCRs from HLA-typed donors.

CDR3 length equals 13 residues. V lost 4 bases and J 6 bases, leaving 13 bases between the germline ends. Germline CDR1 and CDR2: SGHRS and YFSETQ. Study-wide results and limits: While the bulk of TCR sequences proved rare, some public TCRs turned up in many donors. Several top significant clusters appeared, in a later analysis, to be linked to common viral pathogens. After further analysis at a later stage, 15,000 to 20,000 TCR beta sequences were associated with HLA alleles at 0.05 false discovery rate.

The sample consisted of PBMCs. The gene calls are TRBV5-1 and TRBJ1-2, with a possible D match to TRBD1 (5 bases). This TCR was sampled from a man aged 25 to 45 in good health and CMV-seropositive. Here the CDR3 reads CASSERGVNGYTF. In nucleotides, the CDR3 is TGCGCCAGCAGCGAAAGGGGTGTCAATGGCTACACCTTC. The full variable domain, its missing parts supplied by reference TRBV5-1 and TRBJ1-2, is KAGVTQTPRYLIKTRGQQVTLSCSPISGHRSVSWYQQTPGQGLQFLFEYFSETQRNKGNFPGRFSGRQFSNSRSEMNVSTLELGDSALYLCASSERGVNGYTFGSGTRLTVV.